The text below deals with one T cell receptor beta chain. Its antigen is not identified. CDR1 and CDR2 (germline): ENHRY, SYGVKD. V lost 4 bases and J 2 bases, leaving 8 bases between the germline ends. This CDR3 spans 13 amino acids. Template material for amplifying TCR beta CDR3 regions consisted of RNA transcripts. When the TCR CDR3 underwent first-round RT-PCR, the HTBI primer set was used. TCRdb reprocessed the multiplex PCR reads via MiXCR and lists one record per CDR3 protein. This table has 210,000 or so distinct CDR3 sequences, over 15% appearing once. Every diagnosis used clinical symptoms, serum thyroxine and TRAb, thyroid ultrasound and orbital computed tomography. The data derive from a study of T cells in Graves' hyperthyroidism and ophthalmopathy. Study-wide results and limits: Blood also contained most expanded thyroid clonotypes above 0.001.

This chain connects TRBV10-3 to TRBJ2-5; D gene uncertain. Sequences were obtained from blood. The source is a man aged 50 to 59 with Graves' hyperthyroidism. CDR3 in amino acids: CAISGTQQETQYF. For the CDR3, the DNA is TGTGCCATCAGTGGGACGCAGCAAGAGACCCAGTACTTC.